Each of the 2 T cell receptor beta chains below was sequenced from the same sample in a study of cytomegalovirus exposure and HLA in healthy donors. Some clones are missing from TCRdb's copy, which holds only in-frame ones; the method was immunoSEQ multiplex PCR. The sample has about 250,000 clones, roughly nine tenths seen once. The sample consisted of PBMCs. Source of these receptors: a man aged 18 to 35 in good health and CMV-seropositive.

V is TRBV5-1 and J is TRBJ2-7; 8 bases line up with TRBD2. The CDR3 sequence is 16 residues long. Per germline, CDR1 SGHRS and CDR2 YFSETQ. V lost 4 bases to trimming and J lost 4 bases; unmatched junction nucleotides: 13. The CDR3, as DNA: TGCGCCAGCAGCCCTGGGGGAACAGCGGGAGATTACGAGCAGTACTTC. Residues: CASSPGGTAGDYEQYF.

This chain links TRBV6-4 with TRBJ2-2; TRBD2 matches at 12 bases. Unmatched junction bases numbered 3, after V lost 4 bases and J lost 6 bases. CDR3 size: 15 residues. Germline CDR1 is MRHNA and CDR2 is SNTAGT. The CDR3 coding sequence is TGTGCCAGCAGTGTGACTAGCGGGAGTTCCGGGGAGCTGTTTTTT. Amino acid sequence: CASSVTSGSSGELFF.